A single sample is the source of the 9 T cell receptor beta chains below, sequenced in a study of post-analysis software for immune sequencing data. Regarding the study as a whole: Controls had lower frequencies than patients of about 5 TRBV segments, which included TRBV5-6, TRBV5-1 and TRBV20-1.

The TCR beta cDNA libraries contained unique molecular identifiers. TCRdb redid the calling of the PCR reads with MiXCR, one entry per CDR3 protein. This table has some 450,000 distinct CDR3 sequences, 40% to 55% appearing once. These receptors' targets are unknown. Sample: blood. The origin of the receptors is a girl aged 5 to 17 with multiple sclerosis.

This sequence joins TRBV12-3 or TRBV12-4 and TRBJ1-2; D is undetermined. CDR3 length equals 13 residues. V was pared by 3 bases and J by 4 bases, with 9 bases between. The DNA of the CDR3 is TGTGCCAGCAGTTTTGGTTTTCCCTATGGCTACACCTTC. This codes for CASSFGFPYGYTF.

The chain employs TRBV28 and TRBJ1-6; the match to TRBD1 covers 7 bases. CDR1 MDHEN and CDR2 SYDVKM come from the germline V gene. The CDR3 runs to 15 residues. Trimming removed 4 bases from V and 7 bases from J; junction bases left unmatched: 7. CDR3 nucleotide sequence: TGTGCCAGCAGTTATGATACAGGGGAAAATTCACCCCTCCACTTT. This gives the protein CASSYDTGENSPLHF. The whole variable domain, filled in from reference TRBV28 and TRBJ1-6, reads DVKVTQSSRYLVKRTGEKVFLECVQDMDHENMFWYRQDPGLGLRLIYFSYDVKMKEKGDIPEGYSVSREKKERFSLILESASTNQTSMYLCASSYDTGENSPLHFGNGTRLTVT.

This rearrangement joins TRBV3-1 to TRBJ2-1, with a possible D match to TRBD2 (7 bases). Trimming shortened V by 5 bases and J by 5 bases, and 19 bases separated the two germline ends. The CDR3 contains 16 residues. Germline V gene data show CDR1 as LGHDT and CDR2 as YNNKEL (reference sequence). The CDR3 here is CASSYRGATWDNEQFF. The CDR3 DNA reads as TGTGCCAGCAGCTATCGGGGGGCTACCTGGGACAATGAGCAGTTCTTC.

This clonotype was recorded a few times. The chain links TRBV4-3 to TRBJ2-7; 7 bases map to TRBD1. V gave up 2 bases and J gave up 1 base; unmatched junction bases: 2. The CDR3 runs to 14 residues. Germline CDR1 LGHNA, CDR2 YSLEER. CDR3 nucleotide sequence: TGCGCCAGCAGCCAAAGACAGGGTTCCTACGAGCAGTACTTC. It translates to CASSQRQGSYEQYF.

The table lists this clonotype with a few counts. DNA of the CDR3: TGTGCCAGCAGTTTTAGAAGGGGGGGACAGGGGGCCTACGAGCAGTACTTC. Translating gives CASSFRRGGQGAYEQYF. The chain employs TRBV12-3 or TRBV12-4 and TRBJ2-7; 11 positions match TRBD1. The V segment lost 3 bases and the J segment 2 bases; nucleotides outside the gene matches: 9. The CDR3 covers 17 residues.

The chain combines TRBV14 with TRBJ2-7, with 7 bases lining up with TRBD1. The V segment lost 0 bases and the J segment 4 bases; nucleotides outside the gene matches: 9. This CDR3 is built from 16 residues. Germline CDR1 SGHDN, CDR2 FVKESK. CDR3: CASSQERQTGNYEQYF. CDR3 DNA: TGTGCCAGCAGCCAAGAACGTCAGACAGGGAATTACGAGCAGTACTTC.

A single count supports this clonotype. DNA of the CDR3: TGTGCCAGCTCACCCCCTTCTAGCGGGAGGACCTACGAGCAGTACTTC. This sequence encodes CASSPPSSGRTYEQYF. The chain uses TRBV18 and TRBJ2-7; 11 bases are a match to TRBD2. The V segment lost 3 bases and the J segment 2 bases; nucleotides outside the gene matches: 6. Germline CDR1 KGHSH, CDR2 LQKENI. The CDR3 consists of 16 residues.

There are a few counts of this clonotype. The V and J genes are TRBV4-2 and TRBJ2-1; 10 bases line up with TRBD2. CDR1 and CDR2 from the germline V gene are LGHNA and YNFKEQ. CDR3 length: 14 amino acids. With 4 bases clipped from V and 8 bases from J, the junction kept 5 bases outside the gene matches. CDR3 DNA sequence: TGTGCCAGCAGCCGGGAGACTAGCGGGTATGAGCAGTTCTTC. It translates to CASSRETSGYEQFF.

This clonotype was counted a few times. This sequence joins TRBV7-9 and TRBJ2-1, with D unclear. Germline values: CDR1 SEHNR, CDR2 FQNEAQ (reference sequence). The CDR3 spans 17 residues. V was shortened by 7 bases and J by 0 bases, with 19 bases between the two germline ends. CDR3 sequence reads: CASTHTVFSSSYNEQFF. For the CDR3, the DNA is TGTGCCAGCACCCACACGGTATTCTCTAGCTCCTACAATGAGCAGTTCTTC.